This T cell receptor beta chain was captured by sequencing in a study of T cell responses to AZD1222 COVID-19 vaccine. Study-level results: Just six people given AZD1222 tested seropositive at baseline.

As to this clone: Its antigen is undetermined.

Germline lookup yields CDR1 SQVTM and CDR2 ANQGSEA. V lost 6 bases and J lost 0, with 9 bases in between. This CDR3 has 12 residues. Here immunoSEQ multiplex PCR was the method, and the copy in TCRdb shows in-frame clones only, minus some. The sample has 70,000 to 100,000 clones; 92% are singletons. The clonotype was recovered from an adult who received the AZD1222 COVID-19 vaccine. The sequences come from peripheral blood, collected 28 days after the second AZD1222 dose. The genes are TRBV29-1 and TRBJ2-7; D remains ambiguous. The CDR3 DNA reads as TGCAGCGTGACACGGAGCTCCTACGAGCAGTACTTC. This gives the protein CSVTRSSYEQYF.